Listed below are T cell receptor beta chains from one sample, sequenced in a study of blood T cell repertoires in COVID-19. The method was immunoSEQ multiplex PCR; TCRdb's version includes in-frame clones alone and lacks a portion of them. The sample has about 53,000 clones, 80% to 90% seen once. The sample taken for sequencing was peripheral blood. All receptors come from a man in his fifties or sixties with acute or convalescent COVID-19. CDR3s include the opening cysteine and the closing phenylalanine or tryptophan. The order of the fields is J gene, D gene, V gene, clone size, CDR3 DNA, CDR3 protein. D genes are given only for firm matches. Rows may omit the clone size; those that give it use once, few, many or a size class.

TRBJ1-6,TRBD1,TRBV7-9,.,TGTGCCAGCAGCCCTCCGGGACAGAACTCACCCCTCCACTTT,CASSPPGQNSPLHF
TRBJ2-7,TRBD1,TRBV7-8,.,TGTGCCAGCAGCTTAGCCCGACAGGGTAGCTCCTACGAGCAGTACTTC,CASSLARQGSSYEQYF
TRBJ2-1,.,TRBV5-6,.,TGTGCCAGCAGCGCGGGACTTTTAAGCTCCTACAATGAGCAGTTCTTC,CASSAGLLSSYNEQFF
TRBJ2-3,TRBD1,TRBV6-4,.,TGTGCCAGCAGTGACAGGGGGCTGACAGATACGCAGTATTTT,CASSDRGLTDTQYF
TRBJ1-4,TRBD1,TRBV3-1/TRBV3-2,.,TGTGCCAGCAGCCAGGGACAGTCTCCTGCAACTAATGAAAAACTGTTTTTT,CASSQGQSPATNEKLFF
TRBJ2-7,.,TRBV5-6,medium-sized,TGTGCCAGCAGCCGGGGAGGCGCGCCCTACGAGCAGTACTTC,CASSRGGAPYEQYF
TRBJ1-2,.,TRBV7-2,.,TGTGCCAGCAGCTTACCCTACAGGGATGCGAGCTATGGCTACACCTTC,CASSLPYRDASYGYTF
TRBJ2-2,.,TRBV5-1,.,TGCGCCAGCAGCTTGGCTCAGCGAAACACCGGGGAGCTGTTTTTT,CASSLAQRNTGELFF
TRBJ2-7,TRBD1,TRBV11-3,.,TGTGCCAGCAGCCTCAGACAGGGGTCCTACGAGCAGTACTTC,CASSLRQGSYEQYF
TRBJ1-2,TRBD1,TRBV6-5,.,TGTGCCAGCAGTAAGGGACAGGGGAGGGTATATGGCTACACCTTC,CASSKGQGRVYGYTF
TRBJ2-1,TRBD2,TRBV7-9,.,TGTGCCAGCAGCTTAGGGACTAGCGGGAGTCACAATGAGCAGTTCTTC,CASSLGTSGSHNEQFF
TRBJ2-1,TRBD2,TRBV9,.,TGTGCCAGCAGCCAGCGGGAGGGCCTCCACAATGAGCAGTTCTTC,CASSQREGLHNEQFF
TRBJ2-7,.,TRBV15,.,TGTGCCACCAGCTTACCGAGGGGGTTCGGTTACGAGCAGTACTTC,CATSLPRGFGYEQYF
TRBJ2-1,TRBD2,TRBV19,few,TGTGCCAGTAGACATAGCGGGAGAGGTATTGAGCAGTTCTTC,CASRHSGRGIEQFF
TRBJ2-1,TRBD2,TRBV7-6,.,TGTGCCAGCACCGCAAGTACTGGGCGGGAGAGATTGGATGAGCAGTTCTTC,CASTASTGRERLDEQFF
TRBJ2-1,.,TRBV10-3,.,TGTGCCATCAGTGAGTCGTTCGGAGGGCTGAGCAATGAGCAGTTCTTC,CAISESFGGLSNEQFF
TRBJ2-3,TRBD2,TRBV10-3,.,TGTGCCATCAGCGGACTAGCGGGAGTAGGCACAGATACGCAGTATTTT,CAISGLAGVGTDTQYF
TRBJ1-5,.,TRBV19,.,TGTGCCAGTAGTCTACCTTACGGGGTCCAGCCCCAGCATTTT,CASSLPYGVQPQHF
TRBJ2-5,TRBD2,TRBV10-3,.,TGTGCCATCAGTGAAGCCCGACTAGCGGGGCAAGAGACCCAGTACTTC,CAISEARLAGQETQYF
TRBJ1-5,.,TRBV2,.,TGTGCCAGCACGCAGGGGAGTCAAGGCCAGCCCCAGCATTTT,CASTQGSQGQPQHF
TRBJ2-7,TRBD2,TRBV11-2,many,TGTGCCAGCAGCGTGTGGGGACTAGCGGACGAGCAGTACTTC,CASSVWGLADEQYF
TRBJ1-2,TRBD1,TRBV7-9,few,TGTGCCAGCAGCTTAGCCCAGACAGGGACCGGCTACACCTTC,CASSLAQTGTGYTF
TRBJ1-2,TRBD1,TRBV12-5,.,TGTGCTAGTGGTTCGGGACAGGGGTGGGATGGCTACACCTTC,CASGSGQGWDGYTF
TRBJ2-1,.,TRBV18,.,TGTGCCAGCTCACCACTCGATGAGCAGTTCTTC,CASSPLDEQFF
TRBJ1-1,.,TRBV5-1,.,TGCGCCAGCACATACGGGGGCACTGAAGCTTTCTTT,CASTYGGTEAFF